The clone carrying this T cell receptor beta chain was seen ten or more times. Antigen unknown. The germline gene is not matched at one end of the junction; a read error may be the cause. Using MiXCR, TCRdb reanalyzed the PCR reads. The repertoire has some 55,000 clones, 20% to 25% of them found once; the top ten carry around 4%. The entry originates in a study of metastatic and nonmetastatic thyroid tumors. About the study: Where malignant and benign thyroid patients were concerned, repertoires were compared across blood and tumor or nodule tissue. General study points: When malignant thyroid tumors were compared with benign nodules, TCR beta diversity was reportedly significantly higher in the malignant tumors. This held in both blood and tumor samples.

Among the patients, none had received any treatment before thyroid surgery. This CDR3 has 15 amino acids. The receptor comes from a female donor with papillary thyroid cancer or a benign thyroid nodule (not recorded which). Some clones in this sample may be carry-over from other donors' samples. Specimen: blood. This chain connects TRBV12-3 or TRBV12-4 to TRBJ1-5; tentatively, D is TRBD1 (5 bases). The DNA of the CDR3 is TGTGCCAGCAGCTTAGGGGACTATAGCAATCAGCCCCAGCATTTT. Protein: CASSLGDYSNQPQHF.